These T cell receptor beta chains were read from a single sample in a study of shared clonotypes between healthy human individuals. The data were produced by immunoSEQ multiplex PCR, yet TCRdb's version contains in-frame clones alone and is incomplete. The table has 2 million to 2.5 million clones, 80% to 95% seen once. Source material: naive CD4+ T cells from PBMCs. The receptors stem from a man in his late teens or twenties in good health. Some clones in this sample may be carry-over from other donors' samples. The CDR3 runs from the conserved cysteine through the conserved F or W. Fields, in order: clone size, D gene, J gene, V gene, CDR3 protein, CDR3 DNA. A D gene is named only where the DNA matches it firmly. The size entry is marked missing in some rows and otherwise reads once, few, many or a size class.

. . TRBJ2-7 TRBV7-2 CASSLAREGYEQYF TGTGCCAGCAGCTTAGCGCGTGAGGGCTACGAGCAGTACTTC
. TRBD2 TRBJ2-1 TRBV4-2 CASSQASSGLAGGSYNEQFF TGTGCCAGCAGCCAAGCCTCCTCGGGACTAGCGGGAGGTTCCTACAATGAGCAGTTCTTC
few . TRBJ1-5 TRBV25-1 CASSEGGTQPQHF TGTGCCAGCAGTGAAGGGGGGACTCAGCCCCAGCATTTT
. . TRBJ2-1 TRBV27 CASPPDINPLFSYNEQFF TGTGCCAGCCCTCCGGACATTAACCCCCTGTTCTCCTACAATGAGCAGTTCTTC
. . TRBJ2-3 TRBV7-9 CASSPLYNGPATQYF TGTGCCAGCAGCCCATTGTACAATGGGCCGGCTACGCAGTATTTT
. . TRBJ1-4 TRBV5-1 CASSLVSPAANEKLFF TGCGCCAGCAGCTTGGTGTCGCCAGCTGCTAATGAAAAACTGTTTTTT
. . TRBJ1-5 TRBV6-1 CASSDRNQPQHF TGTGCCAGCAGTGACAGAAATCAGCCCCAGCATTTT
. . TRBJ1-1 TRBV5-4 CASTGVNTEAFF TGTGCCAGCACTGGGGTGAACACTGAAGCTTTCTTT
. . TRBJ2-5 TRBV7-6 CASSALSYFRRETQYF TGTGCCAGCAGCGCACTCAGCTATTTTAGGCGGGAGACCCAGTACTTC
few . TRBJ1-1 TRBV5-4 CASSLGAEAFF TGTGCCAGCAGCTTGGGCGCTGAAGCTTTCTTT
. . TRBJ2-5 TRBV11-3 CASSLGNREETQYF TGTGCCAGCAGCTTAGGGAACAGGGAAGAGACCCAGTACTTC
. . TRBJ2-7 TRBV5-1 CASSLGGLGRGEQYF TGCGCCAGCAGCTTGGGTGGACTAGGGAGGGGGGAGCAGTACTTC
. TRBD2 TRBJ2-5 TRBV9 CASTGGLAVQETQYF TGTGCCAGCACCGGGGGACTAGCGGTCCAAGAGACCCAGTACTTC
. . TRBJ2-3 TRBV5-1 CASSLGNGGADTQYF TGCGCCAGCAGCCTTGGCAACGGAGGGGCAGATACGCAGTATTTT
. TRBD2 TRBJ2-1 TRBV6-5 CASRYIAGAEQFF TGTGCCAGCAGATACATAGCGGGAGCCGAGCAGTTCTTC
. . TRBJ1-5 TRBV27 CASSFGGWSQPQHF TGTGCCAGCAGTTTTGGGGGCTGGAGTCAGCCCCAGCATTTT
. TRBD1 TRBJ1-5 TRBV5-6 CASSLGGTGVNQPQHF TGTGCCAGCAGCTTGGGGGGGACAGGGGTGAATCAGCCCCAGCATTTT
. . TRBJ2-7 TRBV7-8 CASSLEPREQYF TGTGCCAGCAGCTTAGAACCCCGCGAGCAGTACTTC
. . TRBJ2-7 TRBV18 CASSSNRGSNRSYEQYF TGTGCCAGCTCATCTAACCGGGGCAGTAACCGATCCTACGAGCAGTACTTC
. TRBD2 TRBJ2-7 TRBV5-4 CASTPGWGGAASYEQYF TGTGCCAGCACCCCCGGATGGGGAGGGGCTGCCTCCTACGAGCAGTACTTC
. TRBD1 TRBJ2-7 TRBV28 CASSPPPGQGEQYF TGTGCCAGCAGCCCTCCCCCGGGACAGGGCGAGCAGTACTTC
. . TRBJ2-7 TRBV5-1 CASSPTGNYEQYF TGCGCCAGCAGCCCGACAGGAAACTACGAGCAGTACTTC
. TRBD2 TRBJ2-3 TRBV6-1 CASSVQGLAGEDTQYF TGTGCCAGCAGTGTACAGGGGCTAGCGGGAGAAGATACGCAGTATTTT
. . TRBJ2-7 TRBV19 CASSRRRMRGNPYEQYF TGTGCCAGTAGCCGGAGGAGGATGCGTGGGAATCCCTACGAGCAGTACTTC
. TRBD2 TRBJ2-1 TRBV6-6 CASTAGEYNEQFF TGTGCCAGCACGGCGGGAGAGTACAATGAGCAGTTCTTC
. . TRBJ2-2 TRBV5-1 CASSLNPGSNTGELFF TGCGCCAGCAGCTTGAATCCGGGTTCGAACACCGGGGAGCTGTTTTTT
. TRBD1 TRBJ1-2 TRBV27 CASRMDRGPYGYTF TGTGCCAGCAGGATGGACAGGGGTCCCTATGGCTACACCTTC
. TRBD1 TRBJ1-1 TRBV7-9 CASSPQGIMNTEAFF TGTGCCAGCAGCCCACAGGGGATAATGAACACTGAAGCTTTCTTT
few . TRBJ1-4 TRBV30 CAWSNSHEKLFF TGTGCCTGGAGTAACAGCCACGAAAAACTGTTTTTT
. . TRBJ2-1 TRBV29-1 CSVDGVINGNEQFF TGCAGCGTTGACGGGGTGATCAACGGCAATGAGCAGTTCTTC
once TRBD2 TRBJ2-1 TRBV10-3 CAISEPRLAGGSYNEQFF TGTGCCATCAGTGAGCCCCGACTAGCGGGAGGCTCCTACAATGAGCAGTTCTTC
once TRBD2 TRBJ2-3 TRBV18 CASSQLAGVVGTDTQYF TGTGCCAGCTCACAACTAGCGGGAGTAGTAGGCACAGATACGCAGTATTTT
. . TRBJ2-3 TRBV28 CASSFGGTSTDTQYF TGTGCCAGCAGTTTCGGAGGGACTAGCACAGATACGCAGTATTTT
. TRBD1 TRBJ2-7 TRBV6-6 CASTPTGPGGTREQYF TGTGCCAGCACCCCTACGGGGCCAGGGGGAACGCGCGAGCAGTACTTC
once . TRBJ2-1 TRBV5-1 CASSLDYSSYNEQFF TGCGCCAGCAGCTTGGACTATAGCTCCTACAATGAGCAGTTCTTC
once . TRBJ1-5 TRBV7-4 CASSLGVGSNQPQHF TGTGCCAGCAGCTTGGGGGTTGGTAGCAATCAGCCCCAGCATTTT
. . TRBJ1-1 TRBV21-1 CASSKKGNTEAFF TGTGCCAGCAGCAAAAAAGGGAACACTGAAGCTTTCTTT
. . TRBJ2-3 TRBV7-2 CASSWDRSTDTQYF TGTGCCAGCAGCTGGGACCGAAGCACAGATACGCAGTATTTT
. . TRBJ1-1 TRBV28 CASIADTTGSNQAFF TGTGCCAGCATCGCCGACACAACAGGTTCGAACCAAGCTTTCTTT
. . TRBJ2-5 TRBV5-1 CASSLGEGGETQYF TGCGCCAGCTCCCTCGGAGAGGGCGGAGAGACCCAGTACTTC